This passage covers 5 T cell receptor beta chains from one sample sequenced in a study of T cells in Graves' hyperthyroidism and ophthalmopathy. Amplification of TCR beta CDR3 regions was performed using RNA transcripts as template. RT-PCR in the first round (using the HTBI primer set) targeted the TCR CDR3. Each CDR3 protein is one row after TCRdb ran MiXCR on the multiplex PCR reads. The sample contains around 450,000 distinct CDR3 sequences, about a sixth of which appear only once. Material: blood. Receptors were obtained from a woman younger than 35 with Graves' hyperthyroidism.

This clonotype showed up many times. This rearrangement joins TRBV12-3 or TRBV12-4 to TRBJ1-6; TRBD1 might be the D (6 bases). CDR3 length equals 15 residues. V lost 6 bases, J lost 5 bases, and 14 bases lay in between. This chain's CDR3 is CASRLRDIDNSPLHF. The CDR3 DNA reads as TGTGCCAGCAGGTTGAGGGACATCGATAATTCACCCCTCCACTTT.

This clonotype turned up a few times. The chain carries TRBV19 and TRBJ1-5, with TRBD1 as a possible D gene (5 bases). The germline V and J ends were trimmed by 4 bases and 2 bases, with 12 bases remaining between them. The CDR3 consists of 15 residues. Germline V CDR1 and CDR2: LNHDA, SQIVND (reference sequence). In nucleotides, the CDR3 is TGTGCCAGTAGTAGGGGGGAGGCGGGCAATCAGCCCCAGCATTTT. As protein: CASSRGEAGNQPQHF.

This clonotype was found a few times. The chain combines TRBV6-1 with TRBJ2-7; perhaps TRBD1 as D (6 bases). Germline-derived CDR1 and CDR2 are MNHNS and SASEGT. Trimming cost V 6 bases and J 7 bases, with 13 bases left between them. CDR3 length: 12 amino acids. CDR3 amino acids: CASSSTGTEQYF. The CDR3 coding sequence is TGTGCCAGCAGCAGTACAGGGACAGAGCAGTACTTC.

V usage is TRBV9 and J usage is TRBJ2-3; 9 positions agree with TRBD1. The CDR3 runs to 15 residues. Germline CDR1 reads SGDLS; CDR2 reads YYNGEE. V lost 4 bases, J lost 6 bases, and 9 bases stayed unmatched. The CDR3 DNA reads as TGTGCCAGCAGCTTTCAGACAGGGGGATTTGATACGCAGTATTTT. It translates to CASSFQTGGFDTQYF.

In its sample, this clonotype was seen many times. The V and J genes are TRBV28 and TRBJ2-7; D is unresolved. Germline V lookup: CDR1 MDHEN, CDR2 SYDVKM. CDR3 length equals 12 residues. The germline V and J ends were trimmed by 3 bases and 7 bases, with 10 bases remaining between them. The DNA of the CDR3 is TGTGCCAGCAGTTTGGGCGTGAGGGAGCAGTACTTC. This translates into CASSLGVREQYF.